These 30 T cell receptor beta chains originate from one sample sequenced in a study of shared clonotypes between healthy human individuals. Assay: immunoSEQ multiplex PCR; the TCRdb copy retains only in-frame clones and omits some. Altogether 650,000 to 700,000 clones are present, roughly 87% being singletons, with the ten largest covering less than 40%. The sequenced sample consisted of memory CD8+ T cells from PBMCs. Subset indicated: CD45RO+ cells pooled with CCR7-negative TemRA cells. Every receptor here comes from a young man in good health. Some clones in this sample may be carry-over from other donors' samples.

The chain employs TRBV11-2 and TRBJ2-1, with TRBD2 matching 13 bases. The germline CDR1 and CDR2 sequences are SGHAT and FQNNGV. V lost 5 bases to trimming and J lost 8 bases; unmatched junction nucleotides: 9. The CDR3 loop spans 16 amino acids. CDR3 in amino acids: CASSMYGLAGVYEQFF. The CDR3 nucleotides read TGTGCCAGCAGCATGTACGGACTAGCGGGAGTGTATGAGCAGTTCTTC.

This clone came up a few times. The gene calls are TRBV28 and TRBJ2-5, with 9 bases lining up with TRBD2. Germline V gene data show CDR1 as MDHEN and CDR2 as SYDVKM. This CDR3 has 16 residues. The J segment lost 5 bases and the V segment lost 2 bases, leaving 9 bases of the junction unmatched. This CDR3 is CASSLGTSLGGETQYF. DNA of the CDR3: TGTGCCAGCAGTTTAGGGACTAGCCTCGGTGGTGAGACCCAGTACTTC.

CDR3: CASSLSGGTNEKLFF. The CDR3 DNA follows: TGTGCCAGCAGTTTATCGGGTGGAACAAATGAAAAACTGTTTTTT. This rearrangement joins TRBV27 to TRBJ1-4; D is unclear. The V gene's germline CDR1 is MNHEY and CDR2 SMNVEV (reference sequence). Deletions cut 0 bases from V and 5 bases from J, with 10 bases between. There are 15 residues in the CDR3.

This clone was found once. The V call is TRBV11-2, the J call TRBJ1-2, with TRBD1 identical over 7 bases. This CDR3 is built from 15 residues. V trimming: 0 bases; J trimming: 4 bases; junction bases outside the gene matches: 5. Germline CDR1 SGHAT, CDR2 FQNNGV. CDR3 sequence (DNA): TGTGCCAGCAGCTTAGACCCCACAGGGGCCTATGGCTACACCTTC. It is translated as CASSLDPTGAYGYTF.

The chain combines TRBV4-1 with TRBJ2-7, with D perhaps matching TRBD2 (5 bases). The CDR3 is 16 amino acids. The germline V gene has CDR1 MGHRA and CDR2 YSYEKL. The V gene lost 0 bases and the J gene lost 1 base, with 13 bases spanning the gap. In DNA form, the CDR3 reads TGCGCCAGCAGCCAAGACGGCGGGCCCGCTTCCTACGAGCAGTACTTC. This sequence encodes CASSQDGGPASYEQYF.

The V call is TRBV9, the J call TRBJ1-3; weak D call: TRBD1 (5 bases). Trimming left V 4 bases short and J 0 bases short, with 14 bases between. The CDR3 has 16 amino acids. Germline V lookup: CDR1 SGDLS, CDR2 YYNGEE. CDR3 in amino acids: CASSPFGGSSGNTIYF. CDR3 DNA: TGTGCCAGCAGCCCCTTTGGGGGGAGCTCTGGAAACACCATATATTTT.

In DNA form, the CDR3 reads TGTGCCAGCAGGGATAGTGGGCAGGGTAGAAATGGGGAGCTGTTTTTT. Its protein is CASRDSGQGRNGELFF. J is TRBJ2-2 and V is TRBV5-6; D is possibly TRBD1 (5 bases). Germline V lookup: CDR1 SGHDT, CDR2 YYEEEE. The CDR3 is 16 residues long. The V gene lost 5 bases and the J gene lost 8 bases, with 22 bases spanning the gap.

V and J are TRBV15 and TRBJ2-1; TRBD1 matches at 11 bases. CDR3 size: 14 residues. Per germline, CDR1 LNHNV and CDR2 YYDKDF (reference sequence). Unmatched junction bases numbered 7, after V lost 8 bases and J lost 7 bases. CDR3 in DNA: TGTGCCACCTCCGGGACAGGGGGTCGAAATGAGCAGTTCTTC. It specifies CATSGTGGRNEQFF.

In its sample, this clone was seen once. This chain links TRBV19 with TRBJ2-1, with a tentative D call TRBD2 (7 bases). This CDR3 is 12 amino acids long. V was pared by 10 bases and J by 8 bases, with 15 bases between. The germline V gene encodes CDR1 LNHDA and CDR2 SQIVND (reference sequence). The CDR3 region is CATKGGVDEQFF. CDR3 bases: TGTGCCACAAAAGGGGGGGTAGATGAGCAGTTCTTC.

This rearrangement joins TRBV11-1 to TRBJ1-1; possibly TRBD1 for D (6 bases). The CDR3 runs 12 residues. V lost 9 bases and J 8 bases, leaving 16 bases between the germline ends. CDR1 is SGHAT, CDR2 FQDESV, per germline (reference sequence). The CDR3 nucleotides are TGTGCCAGTCAAATAAGGGGGGAAGAAGCTTTCTTT. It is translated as CASQIRGEEAFF.

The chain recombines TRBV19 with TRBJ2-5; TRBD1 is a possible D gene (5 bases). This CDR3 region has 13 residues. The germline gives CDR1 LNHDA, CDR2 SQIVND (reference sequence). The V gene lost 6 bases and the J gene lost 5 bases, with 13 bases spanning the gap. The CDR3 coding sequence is TGTGCCAGTAGGAAGAAAGGGGTGGAGACCCAGTACTTC. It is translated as CASRKKGVETQYF.

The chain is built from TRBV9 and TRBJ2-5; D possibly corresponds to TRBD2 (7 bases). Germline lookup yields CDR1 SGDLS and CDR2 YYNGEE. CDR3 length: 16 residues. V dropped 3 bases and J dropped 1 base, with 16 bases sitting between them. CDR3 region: CASSAEGEGVQETQYF. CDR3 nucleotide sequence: TGTGCCAGCAGCGCCGAAGGGGAGGGGGTCCAAGAGACCCAGTACTTC. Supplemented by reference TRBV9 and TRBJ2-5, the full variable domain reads DSGVTQTPKHLITATGQRVTLRCSPRSGDLSVYWYQQSLDQGLQFLIQYYNGEERAKGNILERFSAQQFPDLHSELNLSSLELGDSALYFCASSAEGEGVQETQYFGPGTRLLVL.

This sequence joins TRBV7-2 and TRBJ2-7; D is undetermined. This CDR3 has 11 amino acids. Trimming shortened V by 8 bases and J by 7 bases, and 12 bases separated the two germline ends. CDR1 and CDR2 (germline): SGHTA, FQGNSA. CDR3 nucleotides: TGTGCCAGCGAGGAGTACGGTGAGCAGTACTTC. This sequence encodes CASEEYGEQYF. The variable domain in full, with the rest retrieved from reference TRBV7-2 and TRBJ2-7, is GAGVSQSPSNKVTEKGKDVELRCDPISGHTALYWYRQSLGQGLEFLIYFQGNSAPDKSGLPSDRFSAERTGGSVSTLTIQRTQQEDSAVYLCASEEYGEQYFGPGTRLTVT.

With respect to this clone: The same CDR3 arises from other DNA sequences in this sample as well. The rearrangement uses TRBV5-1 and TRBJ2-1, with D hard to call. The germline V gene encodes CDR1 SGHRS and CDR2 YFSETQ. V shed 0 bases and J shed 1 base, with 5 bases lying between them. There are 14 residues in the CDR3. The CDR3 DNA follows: TGCGCCAGCAGCTTGGGAGTATCCTACAATGAGCAGTTCTTC. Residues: CASSLGVSYNEQFF.

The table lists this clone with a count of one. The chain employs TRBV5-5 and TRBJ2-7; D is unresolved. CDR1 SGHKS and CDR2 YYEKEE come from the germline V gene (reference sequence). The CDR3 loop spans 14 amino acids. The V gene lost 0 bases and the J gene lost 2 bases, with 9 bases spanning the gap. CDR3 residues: CASSLAPGTYEQYF. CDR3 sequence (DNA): TGTGCCAGCAGCTTGGCCCCAGGCACCTACGAGCAGTACTTC.

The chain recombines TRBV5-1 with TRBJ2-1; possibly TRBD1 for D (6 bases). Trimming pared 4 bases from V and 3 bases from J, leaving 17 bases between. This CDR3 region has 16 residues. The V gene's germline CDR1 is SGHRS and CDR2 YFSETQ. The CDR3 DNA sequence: TGCGCCAGCAGCGGCTCCTTAGCGACAGGCTACAATGAGCAGTTCTTC. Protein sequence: CASSGSLATGYNEQFF.

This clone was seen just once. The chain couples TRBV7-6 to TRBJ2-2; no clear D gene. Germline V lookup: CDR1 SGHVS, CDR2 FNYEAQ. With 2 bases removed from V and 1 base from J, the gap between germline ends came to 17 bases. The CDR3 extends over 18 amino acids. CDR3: CASSLSPTVSRNTGELFF. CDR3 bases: TGTGCCAGCAGCTTAAGCCCCACCGTTAGCCGGAACACCGGGGAGCTGTTTTTT.

CDR3 coding DNA: TGTGCCAGCAGCCCAACAGGGGTCGGCGAGCAGTACTTC. It specifies CASSPTGVGEQYF. The chain couples TRBV7-2 to TRBJ2-7, with 7 bases identical to TRBD1. The junction had 7 bases not matched to a gene; V was cut back by 5 bases and J by 6 bases. CDR3 length: 13 amino acids. CDR1 and CDR2 (germline): SGHTA, FQGNSA.

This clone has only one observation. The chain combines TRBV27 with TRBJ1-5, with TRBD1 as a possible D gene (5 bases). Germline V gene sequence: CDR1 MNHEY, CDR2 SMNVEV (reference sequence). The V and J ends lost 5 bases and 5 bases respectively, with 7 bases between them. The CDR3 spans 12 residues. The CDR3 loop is CASSGGDQPQHF. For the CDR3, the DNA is TGTGCCAGCAGTGGGGGGGATCAGCCCCAGCATTTT.

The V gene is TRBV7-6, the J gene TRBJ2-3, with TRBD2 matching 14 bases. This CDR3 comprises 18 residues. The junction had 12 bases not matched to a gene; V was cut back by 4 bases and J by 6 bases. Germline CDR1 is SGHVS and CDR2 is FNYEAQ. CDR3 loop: CASSSLWTSGRIMDTQYF. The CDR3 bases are TGTGCCAGCAGCTCGTTGTGGACTAGCGGGAGGATAATGGATACGCAGTATTTT. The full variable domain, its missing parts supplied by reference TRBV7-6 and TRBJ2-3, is GAGVSQSPRYKVTKRGQDVALRCDPISGHVSLYWYRQALGQGPEFLTYFNYEAQQDKSGLPNDRFSAERPEGSISTLTIQRTEQRDSAMYRCASSSLWTSGRIMDTQYFGPGTRLTVL.

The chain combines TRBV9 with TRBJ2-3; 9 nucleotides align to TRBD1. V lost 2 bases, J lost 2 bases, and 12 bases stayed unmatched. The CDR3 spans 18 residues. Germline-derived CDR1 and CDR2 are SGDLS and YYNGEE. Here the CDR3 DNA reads TGTGCCAGCAGCGTCCGGCCCCCCGGGACAGGGATCACAGATACGCAGTATTTT. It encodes CASSVRPPGTGITDTQYF.

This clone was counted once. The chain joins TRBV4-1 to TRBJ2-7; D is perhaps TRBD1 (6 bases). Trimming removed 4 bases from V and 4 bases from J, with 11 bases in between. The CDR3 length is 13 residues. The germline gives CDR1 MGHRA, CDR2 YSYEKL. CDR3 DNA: TGCGCCAGCAGCCCCGGACAGATTTACGAGCAGTACTTC. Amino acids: CASSPGQIYEQYF.

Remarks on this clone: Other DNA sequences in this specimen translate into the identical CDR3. The CDR3 protein is CASSLGGYEQYF. The CDR3 bases are TGCGCCAGCAGCTTAGGAGGCTACGAGCAGTACTTC. The chain carries TRBV5-1 and TRBJ2-7; a weak D match, TRBD2 (5 bases). This CDR3 is built from 12 residues. Trimming removed 2 bases from V and 3 bases from J, with 6 bases in between. Germline V gene lookup returns CDR1 SGHRS and CDR2 YFSETQ.

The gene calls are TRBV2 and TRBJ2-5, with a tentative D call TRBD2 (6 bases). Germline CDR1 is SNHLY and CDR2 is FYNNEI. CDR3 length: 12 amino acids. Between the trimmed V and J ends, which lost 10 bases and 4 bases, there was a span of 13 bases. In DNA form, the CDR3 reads TGTGCCACCGGAGGGTGGCGAGAGACCCAGTACTTC. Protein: CATGGWRETQYF.

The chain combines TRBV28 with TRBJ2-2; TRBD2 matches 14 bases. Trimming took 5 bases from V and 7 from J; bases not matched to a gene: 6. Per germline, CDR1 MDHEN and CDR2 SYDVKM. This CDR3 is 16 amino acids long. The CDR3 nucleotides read TGTGCCAGCAGTGAGCCGGGACTAGCGGGAGTCGGGGAGCTGTTTTTT. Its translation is CASSEPGLAGVGELFF.

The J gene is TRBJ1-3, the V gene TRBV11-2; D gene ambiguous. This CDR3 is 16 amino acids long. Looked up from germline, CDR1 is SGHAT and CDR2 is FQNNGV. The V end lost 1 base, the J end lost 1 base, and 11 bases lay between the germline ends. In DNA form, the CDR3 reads TGTGCCAGCAGCTTAGCTGTTGGAAAATCTGGAAACACCATATATTTT. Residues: CASSLAVGKSGNTIYF.

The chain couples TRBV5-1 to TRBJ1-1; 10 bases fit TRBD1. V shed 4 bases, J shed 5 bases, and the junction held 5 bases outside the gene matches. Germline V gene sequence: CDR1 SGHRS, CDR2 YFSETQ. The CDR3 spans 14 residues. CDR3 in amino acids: CASSLTGGRTEAFF. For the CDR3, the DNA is TGCGCCAGCAGCCTGACAGGGGGCCGTACTGAAGCTTTCTTT.

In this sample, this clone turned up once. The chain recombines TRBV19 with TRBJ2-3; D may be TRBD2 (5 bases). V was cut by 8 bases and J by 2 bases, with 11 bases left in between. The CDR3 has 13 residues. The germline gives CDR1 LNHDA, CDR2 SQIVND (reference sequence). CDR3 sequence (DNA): TGTGCCAGTGTAGGACTTGCCACAGATACGCAGTATTTT. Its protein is CASVGLATDTQYF. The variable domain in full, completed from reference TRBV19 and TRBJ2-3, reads DGGITQSPKYLFRKEGQNVTLSCEQNLNHDAMYWYRQDPGQGLRLIYYSQIVNDFQKGDIAEGYSVSREKKESFPLTVTSAQKNPTAFYLCASVGLATDTQYFGPGTRLTVL.

The CDR3 DNA reads TGTGCCAGCAGCTTAGTTCCGGGGGCCCAGTACTTC. Encoded protein: CASSLVPGAQYF. The chain couples TRBV7-9 to TRBJ2-5; D is possibly TRBD2 (6 bases). V lost 1 base, J lost 9 bases, and 9 bases lay in between. This CDR3 has 12 residues. Germline V gene data show CDR1 as SEHNR and CDR2 as FQNEAQ (reference sequence).

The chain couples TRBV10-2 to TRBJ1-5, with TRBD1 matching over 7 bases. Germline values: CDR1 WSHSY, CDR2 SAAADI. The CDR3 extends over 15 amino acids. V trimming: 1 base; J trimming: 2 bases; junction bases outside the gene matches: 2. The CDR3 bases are TGCGCCAGCAGTGAGTTCAGGGGGGGCAATCAGCCCCAGCATTTT. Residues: CASSEFRGGNQPQHF.